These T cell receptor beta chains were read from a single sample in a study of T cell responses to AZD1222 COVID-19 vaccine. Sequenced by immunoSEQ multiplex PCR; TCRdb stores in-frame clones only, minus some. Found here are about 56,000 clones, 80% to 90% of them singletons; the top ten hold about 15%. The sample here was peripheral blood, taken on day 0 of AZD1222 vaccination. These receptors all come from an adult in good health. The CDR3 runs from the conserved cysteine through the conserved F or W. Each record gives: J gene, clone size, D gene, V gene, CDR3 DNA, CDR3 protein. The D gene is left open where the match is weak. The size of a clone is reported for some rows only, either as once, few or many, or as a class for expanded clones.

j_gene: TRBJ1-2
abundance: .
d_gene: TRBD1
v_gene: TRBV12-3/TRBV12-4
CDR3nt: TGTGCCAGCCACGGAGGGGGCTCTCGGGGCTACACCTTC
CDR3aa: CASHGGGSRGYTF

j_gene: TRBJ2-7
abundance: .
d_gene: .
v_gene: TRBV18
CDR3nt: TGTGCCAGCTCTCCAGGGGTGAGGGAGCAGTACTTC
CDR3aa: CASSPGVREQYF

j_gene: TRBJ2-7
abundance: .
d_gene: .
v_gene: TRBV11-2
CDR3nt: TGTGCCAGCAGCTTGATACAGGCCTACGAGCAGTACTTC
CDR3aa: CASSLIQAYEQYF

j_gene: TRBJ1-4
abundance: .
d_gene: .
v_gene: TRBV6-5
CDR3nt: TGTGCCAGCAGTTACCGGACAGATGAAAAACTGTTTTTT
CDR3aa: CASSYRTDEKLFF

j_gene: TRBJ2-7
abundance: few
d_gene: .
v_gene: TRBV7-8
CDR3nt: TGTGCCAGCGCATATACAGGGTATAGCGAGCAGTACTTC
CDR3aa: CASAYTGYSEQYF

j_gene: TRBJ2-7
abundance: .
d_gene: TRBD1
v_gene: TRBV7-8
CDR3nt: TGTGCCAGCAGCTTTACGGGCGGGACAGGGCAGCACGAGCAGTACTTC
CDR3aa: CASSFTGGTGQHEQYF

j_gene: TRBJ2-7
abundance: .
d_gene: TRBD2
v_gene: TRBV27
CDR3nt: TGTGCCAGCAGTGCGACTAGCGGCGCCTACGAGCAGTACTTC
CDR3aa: CASSATSGAYEQYF

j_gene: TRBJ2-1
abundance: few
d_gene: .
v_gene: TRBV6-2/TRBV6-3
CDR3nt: TGTGCCAGCAGTAAGGCTCCGGACAGAAGCTCCTACAATGAGCAGTTCTTC
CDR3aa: CASSKAPDRSSYNEQFF

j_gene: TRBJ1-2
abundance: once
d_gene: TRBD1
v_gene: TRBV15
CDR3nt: TGTGCCACCAGCAGGCGGGACAGGGGGTTCACGAGAGATGGCTACACCTTC
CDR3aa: CATSRRDRGFTRDGYTF

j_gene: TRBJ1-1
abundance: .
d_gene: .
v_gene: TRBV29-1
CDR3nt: TGCAGCGTTGAAGGACAGGCCCATGAAGCTTTCTTT
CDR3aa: CSVEGQAHEAFF

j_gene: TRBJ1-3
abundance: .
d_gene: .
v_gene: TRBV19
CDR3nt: TGTGCCAGTAGTATAGTCACCGGAAACACCATATATTTT
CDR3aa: CASSIVTGNTIYF

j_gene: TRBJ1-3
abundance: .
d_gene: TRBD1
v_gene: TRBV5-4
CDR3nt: TGTGCCAGCAGCCTCTGGGACAGGTCTGGAAACACCATATATTTT
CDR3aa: CASSLWDRSGNTIYF

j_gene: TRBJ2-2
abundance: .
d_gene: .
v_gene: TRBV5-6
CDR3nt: TGTGCCAGCAGCTGGGGGAAGTGGACCGGGGAGCTGTTTTTT
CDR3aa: CASSWGKWTGELFF

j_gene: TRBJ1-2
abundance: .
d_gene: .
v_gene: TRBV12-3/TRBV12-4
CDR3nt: TGTGCCAGCAGTTATGTGGGGACGGGTGGCTACACCTTC
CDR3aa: CASSYVGTGGYTF

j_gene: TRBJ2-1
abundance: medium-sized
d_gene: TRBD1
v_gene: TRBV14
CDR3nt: TGTGCCAGCAGCCGTCACAGGGGGCGTCCTACACAGGAGTTCTTC
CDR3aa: CASSRHRGRPTQEFF

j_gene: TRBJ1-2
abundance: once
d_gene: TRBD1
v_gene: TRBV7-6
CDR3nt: TGTGCCAGCAGCTTAGTCCCAGGGGGCGAAAACTATGGCTACACCTTC
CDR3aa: CASSLVPGGENYGYTF

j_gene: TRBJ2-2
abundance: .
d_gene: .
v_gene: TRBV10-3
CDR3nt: TGTGCCATCAGTCAAAGTTACACCGGGGAGCTGTTTTTT
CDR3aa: CAISQSYTGELFF

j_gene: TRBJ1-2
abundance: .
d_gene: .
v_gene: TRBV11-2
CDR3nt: TGTGCCAGCAGCCTCGACAGGATCTCTAACTATGGCTACACCTTC
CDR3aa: CASSLDRISNYGYTF

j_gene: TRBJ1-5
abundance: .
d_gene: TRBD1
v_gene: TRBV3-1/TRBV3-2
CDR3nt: TGTGCCAGCAGCCAAGACAGGGGGCGAAAGCCCCAGCATTTT
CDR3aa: CASSQDRGRKPQHF

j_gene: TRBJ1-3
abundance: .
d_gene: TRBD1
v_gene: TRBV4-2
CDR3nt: TGTGCCAGCAGCCAGGAAGGACAGGCGGGAAACACCATATATTTT
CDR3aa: CASSQEGQAGNTIYF

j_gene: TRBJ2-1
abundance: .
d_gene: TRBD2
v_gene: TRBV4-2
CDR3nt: TGTGCCAGCAGCCAAGGACTAGCGGGGAGAATGAGGTACAATGAGCAGTTCTTC
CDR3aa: CASSQGLAGRMRYNEQFF

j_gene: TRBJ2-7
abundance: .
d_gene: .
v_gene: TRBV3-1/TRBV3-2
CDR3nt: TGTGCCAGCAGCCAAGATTCCCTCTCCTACGAGCAGTACTTC
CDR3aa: CASSQDSLSYEQYF

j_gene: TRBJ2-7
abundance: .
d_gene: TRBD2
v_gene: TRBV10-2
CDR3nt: TGCGCCAGCAGTGACACTAGCGGGGCTAGCTACGAGCAGTACTTC
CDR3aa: CASSDTSGASYEQYF

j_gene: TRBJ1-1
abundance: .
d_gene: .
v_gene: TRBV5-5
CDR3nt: TGTGCCAGCAGCCATGTATGGGGTCCCCTTTCCAACATGAACACTGAAGCTTTCTTT
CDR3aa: CASSHVWGPLSNMNTEAFF

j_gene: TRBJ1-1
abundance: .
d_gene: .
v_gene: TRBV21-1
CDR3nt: TGTGCCAGCAGCAAAGAGGGGAGGGGCTGGACTGAAGCTTTCTTT
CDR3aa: CASSKEGRGWTEAFF

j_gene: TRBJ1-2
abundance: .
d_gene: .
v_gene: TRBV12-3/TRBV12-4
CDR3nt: TGTGCCAGCAGCCCCTCCGTCTCTGTTGGCTACACCTTC
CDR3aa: CASSPSVSVGYTF

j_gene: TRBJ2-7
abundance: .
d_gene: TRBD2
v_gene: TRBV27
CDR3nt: TGTGCCAGCAGTTTTAGCGGGGGCTACGAGCAGTACTTC
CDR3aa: CASSFSGGYEQYF

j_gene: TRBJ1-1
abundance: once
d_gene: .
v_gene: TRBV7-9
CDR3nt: TGTGCCAGCAGCCAAGACGGCAACACTGAAGCTTTCTTT
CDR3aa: CASSQDGNTEAFF

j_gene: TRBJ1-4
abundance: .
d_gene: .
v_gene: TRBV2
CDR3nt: TGTGCCAGCAGTGTACGACCATGGGGGGAAAAACTGTTTTTT
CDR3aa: CASSVRPWGEKLFF

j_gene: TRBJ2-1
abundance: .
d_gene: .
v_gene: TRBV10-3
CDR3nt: TGTGCCATCAGAAATACTGGGAGATCCTACAATGAGCAGTTCTTC
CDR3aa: CAIRNTGRSYNEQFF

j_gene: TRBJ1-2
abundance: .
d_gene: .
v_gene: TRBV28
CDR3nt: TGTGCCAGCAGTTTTGGGACAAGACTTTATGGCTACACCTTC
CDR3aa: CASSFGTRLYGYTF